This record covers a single TCR beta chain. This sample stems from a study of T cells expressing NK-cell markers. Study background: One of eight sequenced donors was HCMV-seronegative; the other seven were seropositive.

TCRdb reprocessed the 5' RACE reads; each CDR3 protein has one entry and no DNA is given. The specimen's table records some 450,000 distinct CDR3 sequences. The germline V gene has CDR1 DFQATT and CDR2 SNEGSKA (reference sequence). CDR3 length: 14 amino acids. J is TRBJ2-1 and V is TRBV20-1. Sequenced sample: blood T cells: a sorted CD56 or NKG2C T cell subset, CD4+ or CD8+ T cells, or bulk PBMC T cells (not recorded which). This sequence was found in a woman between 18 and 75 years old in good health. The CDR3: CSARGSLSYNEQFF.